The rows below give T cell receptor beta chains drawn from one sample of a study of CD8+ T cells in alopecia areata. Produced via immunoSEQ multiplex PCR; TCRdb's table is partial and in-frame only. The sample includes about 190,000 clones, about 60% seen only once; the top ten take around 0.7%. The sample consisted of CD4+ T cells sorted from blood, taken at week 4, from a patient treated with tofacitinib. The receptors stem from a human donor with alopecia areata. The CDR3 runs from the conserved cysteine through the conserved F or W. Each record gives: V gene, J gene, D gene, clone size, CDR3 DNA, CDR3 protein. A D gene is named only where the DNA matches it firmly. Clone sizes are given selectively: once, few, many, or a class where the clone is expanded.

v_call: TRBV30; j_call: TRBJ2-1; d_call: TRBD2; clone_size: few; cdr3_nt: TGTGCCTGGATGCGCGGGAGGTCCTACAATGAGCAGTTCTTC; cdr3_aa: CAWMRGRSYNEQFF
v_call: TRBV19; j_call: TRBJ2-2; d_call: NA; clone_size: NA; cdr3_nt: TGTGCCAGTAGTGGAGGGTTCTGGAACACCGGGGAGCTGTTTTTT; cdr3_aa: CASSGGFWNTGELFF
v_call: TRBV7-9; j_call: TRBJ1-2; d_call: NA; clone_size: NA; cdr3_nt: TGTGCCAGCAGCTTAGTGGGAGGCGTTGGCTACACCTTC; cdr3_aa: CASSLVGGVGYTF
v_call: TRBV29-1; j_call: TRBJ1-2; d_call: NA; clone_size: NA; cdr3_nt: TGCAGCGTTGAACTCTTCCAGGGCTACACCTTC; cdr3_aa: CSVELFQGYTF
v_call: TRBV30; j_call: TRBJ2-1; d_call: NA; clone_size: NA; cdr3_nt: TGTGCCTGGAGTCGGGGCGGGACCCATAATGAGCAGTTCTTC; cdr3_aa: CAWSRGGTHNEQFF
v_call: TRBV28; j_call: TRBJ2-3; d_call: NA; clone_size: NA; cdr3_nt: TGTGCCAGCAGTACCGGACGCACAGATACGCAGTATTTT; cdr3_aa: CASSTGRTDTQYF
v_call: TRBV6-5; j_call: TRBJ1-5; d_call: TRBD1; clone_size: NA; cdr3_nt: TGTGCCAGCAGAGACCGTACAGGGGGCGATCAGCCCCAGCATTTT; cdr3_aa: CASRDRTGGDQPQHF
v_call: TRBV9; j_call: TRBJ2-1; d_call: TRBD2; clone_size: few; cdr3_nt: TGTGCCAGCAGCGTAGGAGCGGGGGACTACAATGAGCAGTTCTTC; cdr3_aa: CASSVGAGDYNEQFF
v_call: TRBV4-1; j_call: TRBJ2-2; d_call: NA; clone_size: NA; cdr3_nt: TGCGCCAGCAGCCCTACTAACGGGAGGGAGCTGTTTTTT; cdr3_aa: CASSPTNGRELFF
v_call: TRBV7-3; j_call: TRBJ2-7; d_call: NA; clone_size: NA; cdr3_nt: TGTGCCAGCAGCTTAGAGGGGGGCTACGAGCAGTACTTC; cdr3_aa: CASSLEGGYEQYF
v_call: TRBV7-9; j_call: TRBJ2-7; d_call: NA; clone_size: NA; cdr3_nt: TGTGCCAGCAGCGACAGTTACTCCTACGAGCAGTACTTC; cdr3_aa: CASSDSYSYEQYF
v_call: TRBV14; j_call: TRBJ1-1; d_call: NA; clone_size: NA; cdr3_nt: TGTGCCAGCAGCTTACTGGGTGGGGGAGAAGCTTTCTTT; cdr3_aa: CASSLLGGGEAFF
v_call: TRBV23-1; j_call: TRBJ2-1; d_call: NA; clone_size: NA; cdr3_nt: TGCGCCAGCAGTCCACCCGGCGCTAGGGGCCAGTTCTTC; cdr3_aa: CASSPPGARGQFF
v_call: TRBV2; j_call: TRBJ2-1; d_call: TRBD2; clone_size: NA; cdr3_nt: TGTGCCAGCAGCGCATTAGCGGGAGAGCAGTTCTTC; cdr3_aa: CASSALAGEQFF
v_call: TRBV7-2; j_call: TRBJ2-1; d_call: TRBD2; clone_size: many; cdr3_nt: TGTGCCAGCAGCCCTTCGGCGGGACTAGCGGTAGGATCCTACAATGAGCAGTTCTTC; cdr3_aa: CASSPSAGLAVGSYNEQFF
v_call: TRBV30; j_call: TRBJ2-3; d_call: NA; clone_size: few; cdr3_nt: TGTGCCTGGAGAGGGAGAGTGAGCACAGATACGCAGTATTTT; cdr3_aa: CAWRGRVSTDTQYF
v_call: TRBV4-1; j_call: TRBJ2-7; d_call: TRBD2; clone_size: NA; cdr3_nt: TGCGCCAGCAGCCGAGACAGCGGGGGACTCTCCTACGAGCAGTACTTC; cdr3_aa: CASSRDSGGLSYEQYF
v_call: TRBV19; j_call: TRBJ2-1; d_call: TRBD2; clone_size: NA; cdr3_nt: TGTGCCAGTAGTAGGACTAGCGAATACAATGAGCAGTTCTTC; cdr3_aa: CASSRTSEYNEQFF
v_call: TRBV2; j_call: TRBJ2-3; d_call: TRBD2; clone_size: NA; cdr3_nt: TGTGCCATCGAACCTACTAGCGCCCGAACAGATACGCAGTATTTT; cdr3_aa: CAIEPTSARTDTQYF
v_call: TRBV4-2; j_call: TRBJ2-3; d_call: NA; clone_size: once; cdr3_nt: TGTGCCAGCAGCCGTTCAGAAGGGGGTAGCACAGATACGCAGTATTTT; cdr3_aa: CASSRSEGGSTDTQYF
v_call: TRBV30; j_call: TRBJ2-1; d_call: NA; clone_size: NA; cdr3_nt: TGTGCCTGGAGACTGGATTTCAATGAGCAGTTCTTC; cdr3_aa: CAWRLDFNEQFF
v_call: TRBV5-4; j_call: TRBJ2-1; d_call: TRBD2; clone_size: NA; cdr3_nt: TGTGCCAGCAGCTTGGAGGCTAGCGGGAGCTATGAGCAGTTCTTC; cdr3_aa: CASSLEASGSYEQFF
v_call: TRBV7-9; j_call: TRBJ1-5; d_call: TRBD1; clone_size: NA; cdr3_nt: TGTGCCAGCAGCACGGGACAGGGATACACGGTTCAGCCCCAGCATTTT; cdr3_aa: CASSTGQGYTVQPQHF
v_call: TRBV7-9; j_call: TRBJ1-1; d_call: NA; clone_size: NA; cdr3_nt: TGTGCCAGCAGCTCCAGCACAGTGAACACTGAAGCTTTCTTT; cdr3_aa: CASSSSTVNTEAFF
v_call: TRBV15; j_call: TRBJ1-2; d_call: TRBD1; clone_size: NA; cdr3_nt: TGTGCCACCAGCAGAGCACCAGGGGGCTCCTATGGCTACACCTTC; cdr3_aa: CATSRAPGGSYGYTF
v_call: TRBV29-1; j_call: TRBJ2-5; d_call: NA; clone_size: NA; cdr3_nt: TGCAGCGTTGACGGATCGGTAGCGGCGGAGACCCAGTACTTC; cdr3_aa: CSVDGSVAAETQYF
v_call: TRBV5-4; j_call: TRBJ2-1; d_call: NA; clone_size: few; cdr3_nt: TGTGCCAGCAGCGGCGGACGGGGATCCTACAATGAGCAGTTCTTC; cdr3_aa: CASSGGRGSYNEQFF
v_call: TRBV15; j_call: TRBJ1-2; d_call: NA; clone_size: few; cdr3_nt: TGTGCCACCAGCAGAGAGGGCGGAATCTATGGCTACACCTTC; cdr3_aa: CATSREGGIYGYTF
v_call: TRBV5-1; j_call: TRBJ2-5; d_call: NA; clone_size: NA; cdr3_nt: TGCGCCAGCAGCTCCCTACAGGGACCGGAGACCCAGTACTTC; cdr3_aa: CASSSLQGPETQYF
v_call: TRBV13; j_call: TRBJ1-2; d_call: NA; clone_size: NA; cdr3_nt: TGTGCCAGCAGCCTCGCCGATCCTGGGACACCGAGACATGGCTACACCTTC; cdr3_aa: CASSLADPGTPRHGYTF
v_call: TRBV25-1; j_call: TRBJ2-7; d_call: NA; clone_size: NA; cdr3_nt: TGTGCCAGCATTGGGAGCGAAGAGGGGGTGCTCGCCGAGCAGTACTTC; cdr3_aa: CASIGSEEGVLAEQYF
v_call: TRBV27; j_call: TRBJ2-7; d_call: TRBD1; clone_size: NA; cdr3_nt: TGTGCCAGCAGTTTAGAGGACAGGGCTCCCTCCTACGAGCAGTACTTC; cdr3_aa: CASSLEDRAPSYEQYF
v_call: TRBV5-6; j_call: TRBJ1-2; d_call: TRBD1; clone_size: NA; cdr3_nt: TGTGCCAGCAGCTCGAGGTTGACAGGGGGCATTGGCTATGGCTACACCTTC; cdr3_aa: CASSSRLTGGIGYGYTF
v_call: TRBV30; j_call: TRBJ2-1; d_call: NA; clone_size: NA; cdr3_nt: TGTGCCTGGAGTGTGCTTAGGACCGGGGATGAGCAGTTCTTC; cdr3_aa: CAWSVLRTGDEQFF
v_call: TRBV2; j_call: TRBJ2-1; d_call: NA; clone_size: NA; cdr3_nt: TGTGCCAGCAAGGGCCGTAATGAGCAGTTCTTC; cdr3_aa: CASKGRNEQFF
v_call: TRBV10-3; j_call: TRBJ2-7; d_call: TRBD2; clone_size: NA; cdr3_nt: TGTGCCATCAGTGATCCGGGACTAGCGGGTTGGGAGCAGTACTTC; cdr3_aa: CAISDPGLAGWEQYF
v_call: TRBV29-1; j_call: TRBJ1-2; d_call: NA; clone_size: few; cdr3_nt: TGCAGCGTTGAGGACAATAACTATGGCTACACCTTC; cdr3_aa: CSVEDNNYGYTF
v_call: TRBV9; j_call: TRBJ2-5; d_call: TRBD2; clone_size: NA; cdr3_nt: TGTGCCAGCAGCTCCGGACTAGCGGGGCAAGAGACCCAGTACTTC; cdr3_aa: CASSSGLAGQETQYF
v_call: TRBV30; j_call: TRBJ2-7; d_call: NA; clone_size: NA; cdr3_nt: TGTGCCTGGAGAGCTGACTCTCTAAACCACGAGCAGTACTTC; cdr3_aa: CAWRADSLNHEQYF
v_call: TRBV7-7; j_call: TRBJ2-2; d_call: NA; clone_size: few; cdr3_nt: TGTGCCAGCAGTCTTACCATCACCGGGGAGCTGTTTTTT; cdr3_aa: CASSLTITGELFF
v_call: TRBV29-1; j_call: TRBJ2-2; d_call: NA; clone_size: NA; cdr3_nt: TGCAGCGTTGAGGTGCTGGGACAGAACACCGGGGAGCTGTTTTTT; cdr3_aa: CSVEVLGQNTGELFF
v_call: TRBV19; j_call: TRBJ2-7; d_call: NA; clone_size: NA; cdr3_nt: TGTGCCAGTAGTATCGGAGCGGAGCAGTACTTC; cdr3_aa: CASSIGAEQYF
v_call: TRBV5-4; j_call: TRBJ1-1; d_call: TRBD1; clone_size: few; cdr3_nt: TGTGCCAGCAGCACCCGGACAGGTCTTGAAGCTTTCTTT; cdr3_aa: CASSTRTGLEAFF
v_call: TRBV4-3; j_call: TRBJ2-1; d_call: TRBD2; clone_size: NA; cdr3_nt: TGCGCCAGCAGCCAAGATGGAGTAGCGGGAGGAGGTGGCTACAATGAGCAGTTCTTC; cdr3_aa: CASSQDGVAGGGGYNEQFF
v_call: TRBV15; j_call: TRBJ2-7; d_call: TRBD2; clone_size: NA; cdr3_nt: TGTGCCACCAGCAGGGAAAGCGGGAGGGCCTCGGGTGGAACCTACGAGCAGTACTTC; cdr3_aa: CATSRESGRASGGTYEQYF
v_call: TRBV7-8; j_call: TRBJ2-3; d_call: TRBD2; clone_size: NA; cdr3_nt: TGTGCCAGCAGCTCAACGGGAGGGATTGCAGATACGCAGTATTTT; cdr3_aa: CASSSTGGIADTQYF
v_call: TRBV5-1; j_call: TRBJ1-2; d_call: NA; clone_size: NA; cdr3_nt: TGCGCCAGCAGCTTGGGGGCAGGATATGGCTACACCTTC; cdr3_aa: CASSLGAGYGYTF
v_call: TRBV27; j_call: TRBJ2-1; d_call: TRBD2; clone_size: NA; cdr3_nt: TGTGCCAGCAGTTTCGGGGGGATGGGCTACAATGAGCAGTTCTTC; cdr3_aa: CASSFGGMGYNEQFF
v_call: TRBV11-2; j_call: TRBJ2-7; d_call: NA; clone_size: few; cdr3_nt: TGTGCCAGCAGCATGGTCTCCTACGAGCAGTACTTC; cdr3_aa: CASSMVSYEQYF
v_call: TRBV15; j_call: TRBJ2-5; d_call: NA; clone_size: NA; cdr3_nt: TGTGCCACCAGCAGAGATGGAGGGAGGGGGGAGACCCAGTACTTC; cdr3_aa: CATSRDGGRGETQYF
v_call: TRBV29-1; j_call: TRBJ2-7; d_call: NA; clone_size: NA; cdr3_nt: TGCAGCGCCAACCTAGGGCCCGAGCAGTACTTC; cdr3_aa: CSANLGPEQYF
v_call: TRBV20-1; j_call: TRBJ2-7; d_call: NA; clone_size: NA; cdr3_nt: TGCAGTGCTAGGGCCTACGAGCAGTACTTC; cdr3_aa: CSARAYEQYF
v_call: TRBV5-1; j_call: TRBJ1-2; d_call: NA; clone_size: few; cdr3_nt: TGCGCCAGCAGCTTGGACGGAGTTTATGGCTACACCTTC; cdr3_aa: CASSLDGVYGYTF
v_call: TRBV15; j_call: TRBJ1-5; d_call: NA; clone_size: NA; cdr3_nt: TGTGCCACCAGCAGAGTAGGTGGGCAGCCCCAGCATTTT; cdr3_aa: CATSRVGGQPQHF